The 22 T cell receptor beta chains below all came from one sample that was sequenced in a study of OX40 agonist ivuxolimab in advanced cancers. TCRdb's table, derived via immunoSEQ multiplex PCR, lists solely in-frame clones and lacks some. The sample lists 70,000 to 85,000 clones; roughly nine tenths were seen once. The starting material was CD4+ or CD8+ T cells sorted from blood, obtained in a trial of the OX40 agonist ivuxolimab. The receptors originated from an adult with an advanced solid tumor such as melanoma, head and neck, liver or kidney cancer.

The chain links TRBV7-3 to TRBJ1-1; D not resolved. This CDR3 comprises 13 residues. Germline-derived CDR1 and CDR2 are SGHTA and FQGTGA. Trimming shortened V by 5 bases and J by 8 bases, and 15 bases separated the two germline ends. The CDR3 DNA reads TGTGCCAGCAGCCTTGGGCCGAGCAGGGAAGCTTTCTTT. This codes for CASSLGPSREAFF.

DNA for the CDR3: TGTGCCAGCCTTGACTCTGGAAACACCATATATTTT. Amino acids: CASLDSGNTIYF. The chain uses TRBV7-9 and TRBJ1-3, with D unresolved. Germline V gene sequence: CDR1 SEHNR, CDR2 FQNEAQ (reference sequence). The CDR3 contains 12 residues. Trimming shortened V by 8 bases and J by 0 bases, and 5 bases separated the two germline ends.

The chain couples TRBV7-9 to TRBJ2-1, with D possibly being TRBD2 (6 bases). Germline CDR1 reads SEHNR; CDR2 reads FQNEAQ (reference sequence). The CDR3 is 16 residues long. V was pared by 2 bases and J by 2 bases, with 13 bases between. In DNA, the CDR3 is TGTGCCAGCAGCTTACAAGGGAGGATGACCTACAATGAGCAGTTCTTC. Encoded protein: CASSLQGRMTYNEQFF. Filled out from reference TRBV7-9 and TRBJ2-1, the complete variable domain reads DTGVSQNPRHKITKRGQNVTFRCDPISEHNRLYWYRQTLGQGPEFLTYFQNEAQLEKSRLLSDRFSAERPKGSFSTLEIQRTEQGDSAMYLCASSLQGRMTYNEQFFGPGTRLTVL.

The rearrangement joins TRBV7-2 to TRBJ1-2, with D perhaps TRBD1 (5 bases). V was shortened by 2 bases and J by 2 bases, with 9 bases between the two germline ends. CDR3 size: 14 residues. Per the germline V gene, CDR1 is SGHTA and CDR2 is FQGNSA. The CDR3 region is CASSLIGGNYGYTF. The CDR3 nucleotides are TGTGCCAGCAGCTTAATTGGGGGGAACTATGGCTACACCTTC.

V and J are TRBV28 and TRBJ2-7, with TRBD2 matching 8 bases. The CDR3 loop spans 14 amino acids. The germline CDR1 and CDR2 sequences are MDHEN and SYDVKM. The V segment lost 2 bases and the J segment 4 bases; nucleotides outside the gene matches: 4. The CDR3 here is CASSLIGLAYEQYF. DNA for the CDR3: TGTGCCAGCAGTTTAATAGGACTAGCTTACGAGCAGTACTTC.

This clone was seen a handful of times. The CDR3 DNA is TGTGCCAGCAGCCATGACGGGGGTCAGCCCCAGCATTTT. Translation: CASSHDGGQPQHF. This chain joins TRBV5-4 and TRBJ1-5; D might be TRBD1 (5 bases). V lost 4 bases and J lost 6, with 11 bases in between. The CDR3 totals 13 residues. Germline assignment: CDR1 SGHNT and CDR2 YYREEE (reference sequence).

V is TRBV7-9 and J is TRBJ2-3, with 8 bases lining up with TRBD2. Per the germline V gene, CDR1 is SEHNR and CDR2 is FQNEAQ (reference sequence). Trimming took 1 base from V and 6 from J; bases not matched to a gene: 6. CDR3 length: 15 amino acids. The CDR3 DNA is TGTGCCAGCAGCTTAGGTTCCGGGAGGGGGGATACGCAGTATTTT. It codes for CASSLGSGRGDTQYF.

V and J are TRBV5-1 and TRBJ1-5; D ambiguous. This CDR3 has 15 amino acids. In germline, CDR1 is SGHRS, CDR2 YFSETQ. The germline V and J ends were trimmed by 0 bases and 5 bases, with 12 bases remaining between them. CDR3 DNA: TGCGCCAGCAGCTTGGGAACCCTGGCGGATCAGCCCCAGCATTTT. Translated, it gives CASSLGTLADQPQHF.

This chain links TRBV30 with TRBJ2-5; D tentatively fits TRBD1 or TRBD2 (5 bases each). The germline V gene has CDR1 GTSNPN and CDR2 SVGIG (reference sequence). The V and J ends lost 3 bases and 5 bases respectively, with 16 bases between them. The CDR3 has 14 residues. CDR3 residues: CAWSGRRERETQYF. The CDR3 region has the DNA TGTGCCTGGAGCGGACGCAGGGAGAGGGAGACCCAGTACTTC.

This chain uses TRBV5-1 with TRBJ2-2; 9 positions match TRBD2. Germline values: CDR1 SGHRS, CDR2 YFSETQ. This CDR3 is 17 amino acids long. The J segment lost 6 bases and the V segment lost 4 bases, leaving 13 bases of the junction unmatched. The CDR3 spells CASSPLGAGGPSGELFF. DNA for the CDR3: TGCGCCAGCAGCCCTCTAGGGGCGGGAGGGCCTTCCGGGGAGCTGTTTTTT.

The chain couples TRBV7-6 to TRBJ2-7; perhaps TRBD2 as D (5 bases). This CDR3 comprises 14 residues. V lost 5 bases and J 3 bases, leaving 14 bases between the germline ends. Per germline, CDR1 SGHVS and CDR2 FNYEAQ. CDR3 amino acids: CASSLSSGFYEQYF. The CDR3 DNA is TGTGCCAGCAGCCTAAGTTCGGGATTCTACGAGCAGTACTTC.

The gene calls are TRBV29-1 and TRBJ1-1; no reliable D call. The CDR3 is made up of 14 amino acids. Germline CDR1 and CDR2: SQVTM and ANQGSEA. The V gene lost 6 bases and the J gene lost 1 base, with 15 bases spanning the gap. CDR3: CSVAGRAGNTEAFF. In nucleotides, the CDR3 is TGCAGCGTCGCGGGTAGGGCGGGGAACACTGAAGCTTTCTTT.

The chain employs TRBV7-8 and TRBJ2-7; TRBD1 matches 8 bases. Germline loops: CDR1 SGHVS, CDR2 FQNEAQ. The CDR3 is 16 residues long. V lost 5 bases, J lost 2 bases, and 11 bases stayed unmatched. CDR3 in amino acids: CASSQHRDRLPYEQYF. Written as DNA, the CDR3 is TGTGCCAGCAGCCAACATAGGGACAGGCTACCCTACGAGCAGTACTTC.

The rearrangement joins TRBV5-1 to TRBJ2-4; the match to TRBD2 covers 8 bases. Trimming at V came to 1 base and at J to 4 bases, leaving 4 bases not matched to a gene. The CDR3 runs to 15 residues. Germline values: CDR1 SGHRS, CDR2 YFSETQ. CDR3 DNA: TGCGCCAGCAGCTTGACTAGCGGTATTAAAAACATTCAGTACTTC. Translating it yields CASSLTSGIKNIQYF.

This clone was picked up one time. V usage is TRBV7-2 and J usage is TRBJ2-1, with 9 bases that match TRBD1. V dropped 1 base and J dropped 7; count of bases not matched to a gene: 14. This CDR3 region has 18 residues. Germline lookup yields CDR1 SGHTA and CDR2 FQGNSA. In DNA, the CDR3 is TGTGCCAGCAGCTTAGTTTCGGTCGGGACAGGGACGGTTAATGAGCAGTTCTTC. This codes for CASSLVSVGTGTVNEQFF.

This chain's CDR3 is CASSAEGGQPQHF. Here the CDR3 DNA reads TGTGCCAGCAGTGCCGAGGGGGGTCAGCCCCAGCATTTT. V usage is TRBV6-1 and J usage is TRBJ1-5, with D tentatively TRBD1 (6 bases). The length of the CDR3 is 13 residues. Trimming shortened V by 4 bases and J by 6 bases, and 10 bases separated the two germline ends. CDR1 is MNHNS, CDR2 SASEGT, per germline.

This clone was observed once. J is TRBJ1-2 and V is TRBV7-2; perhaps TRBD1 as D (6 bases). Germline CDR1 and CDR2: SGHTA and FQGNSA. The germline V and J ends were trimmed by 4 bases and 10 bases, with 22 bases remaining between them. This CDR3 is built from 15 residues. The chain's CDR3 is CASSSKGGDNRLYTF. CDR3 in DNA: TGTGCCAGCAGCTCTAAGGGTGGGGACAATCGCCTCTACACCTTC. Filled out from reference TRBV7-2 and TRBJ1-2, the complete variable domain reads GAGVSQSPSNKVTEKGKDVELRCDPISGHTALYWYRQSLGQGLEFLIYFQGNSAPDKSGLPSDRFSAERTGGSVSTLTIQRTQQEDSAVYLCASSSKGGDNRLYTFGSGTRLTVV.

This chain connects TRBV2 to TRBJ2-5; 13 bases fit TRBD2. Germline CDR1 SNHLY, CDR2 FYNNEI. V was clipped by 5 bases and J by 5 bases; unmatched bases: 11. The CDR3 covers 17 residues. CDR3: CASSRTSGSLSRETQYF. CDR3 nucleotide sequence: TGTGCCAGCAGTAGGACTAGCGGGAGCCTTTCCAGGGAGACCCAGTACTTC.

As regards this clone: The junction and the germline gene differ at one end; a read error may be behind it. The CDR3 DNA sequence: TGTGCCAGCAGTGAAGCGAGGGGCCGAAGTAGTGGCTTC. It codes for CASSEARGRSSGF. V is TRBV6-1 and J is TRBJ2-7; either TRBD1 or TRBD2 may supply D (5 bases each). CDR1 and CDR2 (germline): MNHNS, SASEGT. CDR3 length equals 13 residues.

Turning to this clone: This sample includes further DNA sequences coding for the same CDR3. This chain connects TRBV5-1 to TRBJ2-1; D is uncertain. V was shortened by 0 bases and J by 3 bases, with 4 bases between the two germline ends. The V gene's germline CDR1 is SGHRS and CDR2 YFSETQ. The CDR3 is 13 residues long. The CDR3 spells CASSLDSYNEQFF. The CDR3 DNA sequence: TGCGCCAGCAGCTTGGATAGCTACAATGAGCAGTTCTTC.

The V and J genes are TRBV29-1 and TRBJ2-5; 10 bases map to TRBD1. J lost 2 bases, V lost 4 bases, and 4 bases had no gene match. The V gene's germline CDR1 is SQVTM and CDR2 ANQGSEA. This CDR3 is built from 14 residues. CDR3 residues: CSVVDRGTQETQYF. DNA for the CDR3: TGCAGCGTTGTGGACAGGGGGACTCAAGAGACCCAGTACTTC.

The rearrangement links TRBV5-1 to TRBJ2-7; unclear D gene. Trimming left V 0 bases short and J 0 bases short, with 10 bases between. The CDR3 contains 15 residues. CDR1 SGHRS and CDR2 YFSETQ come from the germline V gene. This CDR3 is CASSLGPQSSYEQYF. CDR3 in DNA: TGCGCCAGCAGCTTGGGACCCCAGAGCTCCTACGAGCAGTACTTC.